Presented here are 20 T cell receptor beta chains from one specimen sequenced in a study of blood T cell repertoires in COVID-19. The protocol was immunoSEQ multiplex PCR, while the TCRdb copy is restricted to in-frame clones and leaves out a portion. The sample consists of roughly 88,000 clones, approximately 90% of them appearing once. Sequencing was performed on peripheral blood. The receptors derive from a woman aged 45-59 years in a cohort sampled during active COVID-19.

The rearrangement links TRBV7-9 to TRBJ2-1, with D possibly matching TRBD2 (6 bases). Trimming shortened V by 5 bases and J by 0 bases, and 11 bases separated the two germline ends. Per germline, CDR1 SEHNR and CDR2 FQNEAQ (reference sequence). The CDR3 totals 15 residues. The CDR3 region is CASSPRGSSYNEQFF. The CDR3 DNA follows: TGTGCCAGCAGCCCCCGGGGGAGCTCCTACAATGAGCAGTTCTTC.

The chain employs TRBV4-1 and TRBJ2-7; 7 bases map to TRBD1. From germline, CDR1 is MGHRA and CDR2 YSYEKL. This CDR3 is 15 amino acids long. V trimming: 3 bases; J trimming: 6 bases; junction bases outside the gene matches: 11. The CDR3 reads CASSQLGGPFGEQYF. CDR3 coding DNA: TGCGCCAGCAGCCAGCTAGGGGGCCCTTTCGGCGAGCAGTACTTC.

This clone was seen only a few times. CDR3 coding DNA: TGCGCCAGCAGTGAGGAGAGCCCCGAAACGGAAAAACTGTTTTTT. It codes for CASSEESPETEKLFF. V gene TRBV10-1 combines with J gene TRBJ1-4; D is ambiguous. The CDR3 sequence is 15 residues long. CDR1 is WNHNN, CDR2 SYGVQD, per germline (reference sequence). Deletions cut 2 bases from V and 8 bases from J, with 15 bases between.

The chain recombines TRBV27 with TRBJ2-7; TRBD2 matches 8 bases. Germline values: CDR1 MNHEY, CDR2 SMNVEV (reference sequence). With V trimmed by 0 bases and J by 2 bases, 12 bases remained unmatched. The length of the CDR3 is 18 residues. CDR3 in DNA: TGTGCCAGCAGTTTATCGAGACAAGCGGGAGCCCTTCCCTACGAGCAGTACTTC. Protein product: CASSLSRQAGALPYEQYF.

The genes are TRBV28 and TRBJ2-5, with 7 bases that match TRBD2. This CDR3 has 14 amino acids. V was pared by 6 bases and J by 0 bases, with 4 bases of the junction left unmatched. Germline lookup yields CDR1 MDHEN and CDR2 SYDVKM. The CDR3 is CASRGLADQETQYF. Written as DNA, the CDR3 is TGTGCCAGCAGGGGGCTAGCGGACCAAGAGACCCAGTACTTC.

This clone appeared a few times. The CDR3 loop reads CASSPSVLQETQYF. CDR3 nucleotide sequence: TGTGCCAGCAGCCCCTCCGTTCTCCAAGAGACCCAGTACTTC. The chain couples TRBV9 to TRBJ2-5; D not certain. CDR1 and CDR2 from the germline V gene are SGDLS and YYNGEE. This CDR3 is 14 amino acids long. Trimming stripped 4 bases from V and 1 base from J, with 11 bases between.

CDR3 sequence: CASSPTSGGASTDTQYF. CDR3 DNA: TGTGCCAGCAGCCCAACTAGCGGGGGAGCTAGCACAGATACGCAGTATTTT. The chain uses TRBV5-5 and TRBJ2-3, with TRBD2 matching 11 bases. Germline V CDR1 and CDR2: SGHKS, YYEKEE (reference sequence). The CDR3 loop spans 17 amino acids. With V trimmed by 4 bases and J by 0 bases, 7 bases remained unmatched.

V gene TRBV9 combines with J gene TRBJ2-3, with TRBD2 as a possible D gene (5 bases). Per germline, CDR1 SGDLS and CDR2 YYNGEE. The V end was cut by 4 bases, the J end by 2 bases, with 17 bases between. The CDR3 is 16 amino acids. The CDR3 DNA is TGTGCCAGCAGCCCGTTTACTAGTAAGAACACAGATACGCAGTATTTT. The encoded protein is CASSPFTSKNTDTQYF.

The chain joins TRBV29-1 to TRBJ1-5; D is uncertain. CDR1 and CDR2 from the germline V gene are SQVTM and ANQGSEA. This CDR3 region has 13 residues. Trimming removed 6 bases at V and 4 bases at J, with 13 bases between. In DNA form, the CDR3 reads TGCAGCGTCACCGAAAGCCAAAATCAGCCCCAGCATTTT. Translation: CSVTESQNQPQHF.

CDR3 region: CASSDRGAGELFF. In nucleotides, the CDR3 is TGTGCCAGCAGTGACAGGGGGGCCGGGGAGCTGTTTTTT. The rearrangement links TRBV6-1 to TRBJ2-2, with D perhaps TRBD1 (7 bases). The V end was cut by 3 bases, the J end by 6 bases, with 8 bases between. CDR3 size: 13 residues. The germline gives CDR1 MNHNS, CDR2 SASEGT.

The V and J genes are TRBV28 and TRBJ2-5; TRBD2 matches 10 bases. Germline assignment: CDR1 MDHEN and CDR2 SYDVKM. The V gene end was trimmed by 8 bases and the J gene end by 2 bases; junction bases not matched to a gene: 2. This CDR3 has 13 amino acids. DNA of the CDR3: TGTGCCAGCGAACTAGCGGGGCAAGAGACCCAGTACTTC. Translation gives CASELAGQETQYF.

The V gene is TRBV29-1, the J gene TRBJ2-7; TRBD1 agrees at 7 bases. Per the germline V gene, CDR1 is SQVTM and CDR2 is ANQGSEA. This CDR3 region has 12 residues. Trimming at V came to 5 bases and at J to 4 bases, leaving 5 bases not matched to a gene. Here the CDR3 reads CSVPGQSYEQYF. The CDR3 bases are TGCAGCGTTCCGGGACAGAGTTACGAGCAGTACTTC.

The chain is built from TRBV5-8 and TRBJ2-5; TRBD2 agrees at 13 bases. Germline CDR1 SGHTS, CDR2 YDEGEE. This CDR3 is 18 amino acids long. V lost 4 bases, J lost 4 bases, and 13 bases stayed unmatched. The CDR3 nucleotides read TGTGCCAGCAGCGAGGGACAGGGGACTAGCGGGATTGGAGAGACCCAGTACTTC. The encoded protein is CASSEGQGTSGIGETQYF.

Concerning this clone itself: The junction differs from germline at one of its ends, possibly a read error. CDR3 amino acids: CAGRWGVNEQFF. CDR3 sequence (DNA): TGTGCCGGTAGATGGGGGGTCAATGAGCAGTTCTTC. The chain has TRBV19 and TRBJ2-1; perhaps TRBD2 as D (6 bases). The CDR3 is 12 residues long. Germline CDR1 and CDR2: LNHDA and SQIVND (reference sequence).

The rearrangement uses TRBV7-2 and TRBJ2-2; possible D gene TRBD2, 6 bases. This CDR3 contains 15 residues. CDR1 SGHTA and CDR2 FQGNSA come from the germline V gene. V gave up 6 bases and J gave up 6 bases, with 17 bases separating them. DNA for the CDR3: TGTGCCAGCAGACCCACCGGAGGGGCCGCCGGGGAGCTGTTTTTT. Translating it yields CASRPTGGAAGELFF.

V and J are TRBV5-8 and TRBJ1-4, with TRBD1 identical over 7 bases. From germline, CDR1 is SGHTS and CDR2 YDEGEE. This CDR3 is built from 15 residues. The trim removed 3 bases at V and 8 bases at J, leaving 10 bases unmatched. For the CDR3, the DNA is TGTGCCAGCAGCTCGGGACAGCTCGGGAACGAAAAACTGTTTTTT. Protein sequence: CASSSGQLGNEKLFF.

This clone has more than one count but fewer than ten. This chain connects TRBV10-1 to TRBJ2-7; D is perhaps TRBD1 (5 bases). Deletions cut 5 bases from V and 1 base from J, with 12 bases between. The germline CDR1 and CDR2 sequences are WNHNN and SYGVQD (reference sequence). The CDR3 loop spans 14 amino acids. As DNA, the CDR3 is TGCGCCAGCAGTACCGGATACAGGTCCTACGAGCAGTACTTC. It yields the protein CASSTGYRSYEQYF.

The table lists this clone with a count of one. The CDR3 sequence: CASSPQDTGELFF. The CDR3 nucleotides read TGTGCCAGCAGTCCCCAGGACACCGGGGAGCTGTTTTTT. The chain combines TRBV6-5 with TRBJ2-2; D is undetermined. CDR1 MNHEY and CDR2 SVGAGI come from the germline V gene. V lost 5 bases, J lost 3 bases, and 7 bases lay in between. This CDR3 region has 13 residues.

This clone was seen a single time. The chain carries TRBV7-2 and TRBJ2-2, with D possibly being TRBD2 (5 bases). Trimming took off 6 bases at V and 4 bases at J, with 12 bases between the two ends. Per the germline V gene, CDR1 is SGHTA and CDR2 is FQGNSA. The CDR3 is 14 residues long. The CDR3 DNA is TGTGCCAGCAGGCCCCCCGCGGGCACCGGGGAGCTGTTTTTT. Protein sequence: CASRPPAGTGELFF.

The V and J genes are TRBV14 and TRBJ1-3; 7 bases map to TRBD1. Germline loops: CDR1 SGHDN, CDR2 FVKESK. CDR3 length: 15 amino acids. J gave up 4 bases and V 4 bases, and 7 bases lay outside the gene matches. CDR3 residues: CASSRETGLGNTIYF. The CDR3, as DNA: TGTGCCAGCAGCCGAGAGACAGGGCTCGGAAACACCATATATTTT.